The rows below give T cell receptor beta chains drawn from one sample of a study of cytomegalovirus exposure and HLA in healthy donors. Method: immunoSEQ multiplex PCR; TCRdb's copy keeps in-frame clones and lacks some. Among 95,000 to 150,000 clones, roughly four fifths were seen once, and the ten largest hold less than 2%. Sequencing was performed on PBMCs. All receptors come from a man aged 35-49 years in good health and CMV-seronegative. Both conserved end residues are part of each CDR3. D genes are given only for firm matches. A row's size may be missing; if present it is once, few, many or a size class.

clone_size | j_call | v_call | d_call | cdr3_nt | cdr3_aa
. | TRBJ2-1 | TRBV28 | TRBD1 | TGTGCCAGCAGTCAAGGACAGGGCTCCTACAATGAGCAGTTCTTC | CASSQGQGSYNEQFF
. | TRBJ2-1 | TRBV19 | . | TGTGCCAGTAGTAAGGGACTTTCTAGCTCCTACAATGAGCAGTTCTTC | CASSKGLSSSYNEQFF
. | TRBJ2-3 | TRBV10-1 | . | TGCGCCAGCAGTGAGTCGGGAATAGGGGCAGATACGCAGTATTTT | CASSESGIGADTQYF
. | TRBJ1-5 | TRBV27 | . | TGTGCCAGCAGTCCCACGGGAGTAAGAGAGCCCCAGCATTTT | CASSPTGVREPQHF
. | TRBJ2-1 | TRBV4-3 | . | TGCGCCAGCAGCCAAGATCACCGGGGATACAATGAGCAGTTCTTC | CASSQDHRGYNEQFF
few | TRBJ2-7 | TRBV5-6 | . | TGTGCCAGCACCCTATCCGGAGCGACTCAGTACTACGAGCAGTACTTC | CASTLSGATQYYEQYF
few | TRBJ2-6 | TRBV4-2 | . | TGTGCCAGCAGCCAAGTACATGTAGGGGCCGGGGCCAACGTCCTGACTTTC | CASSQVHVGAGANVLTF
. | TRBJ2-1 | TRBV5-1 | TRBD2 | TGCGCCAGCAGCACGATACTAGCGGGACTGGGCCGCAGTGAGCAGTTCTTC | CASSTILAGLGRSEQFF
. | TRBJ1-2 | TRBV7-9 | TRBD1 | TGTTCCAGCAGCTCAGGGGGTGACTATGGCTACACCTTC | CSSSSGGDYGYTF
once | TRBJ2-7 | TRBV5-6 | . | TGTGCCAGCAGCTCAATGTCCTACGAGCAGTACTTC | CASSSMSYEQYF
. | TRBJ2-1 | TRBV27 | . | TGTGCCAGCAGTTTATTGCTGAGCTCCTACAATGAGCAGTTCTTC | CASSLLLSSYNEQFF
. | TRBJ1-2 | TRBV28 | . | TGTGCCAGCAGTACCGGACAGTCCTATGGCTACACCTTC | CASSTGQSYGYTF
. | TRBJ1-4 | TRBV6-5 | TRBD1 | TGTGCCAGCAGTTATATAACGTTTGGGACAGGGAGAAAACTGTTTTTT | CASSYITFGTGRKLFF
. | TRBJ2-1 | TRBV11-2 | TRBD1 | TGTGCCAGCAGCTTATCTCAGGGGGTTGAGCAGTTCTTC | CASSLSQGVEQFF
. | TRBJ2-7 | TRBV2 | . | TGTGCCAGCAGTGATCTAGGTTACGAGCAGTACTTC | CASSDLGYEQYF
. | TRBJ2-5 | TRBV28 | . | TGTGCCAGCAGATCCTCGGGTCCAGAGACCCAGTACTTC | CASRSSGPETQYF
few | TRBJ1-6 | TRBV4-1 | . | TGCGCCAGCAGCCACGGCACTACACGGGACACAGATAATTCACCCCTCCACTTT | CASSHGTTRDTDNSPLHF
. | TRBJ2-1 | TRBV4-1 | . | TGCGCCAGCAGCCGCCCCCAGGGGAACGGTTTCAATGAGCAGTTCTTC | CASSRPQGNGFNEQFF
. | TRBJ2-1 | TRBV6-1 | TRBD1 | TGTGCCAGCAGTGCCTGGGACAGGAGCTCCTACAATGAGCAGTTCTTC | CASSAWDRSSYNEQFF
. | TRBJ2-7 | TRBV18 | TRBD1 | TGTGCCAGCTCACCTTCCGGACAGGGAGGTCACGAGCAGTACTTC | CASSPSGQGGHEQYF
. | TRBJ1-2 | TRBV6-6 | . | TGTGCCAGCAGCGATACAGGGTCTTCCTATGGCTACACCTTC | CASSDTGSSYGYTF
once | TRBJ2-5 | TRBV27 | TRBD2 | TGTGCCAGCAGTTTTGGGGCAACTAGCGGGAGAGAGACCCAGTACTTC | CASSFGATSGRETQYF
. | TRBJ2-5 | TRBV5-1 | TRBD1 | TGCGCCAGCAGCGAATTAGGACAGGGGCAAGAGACCCAGTACTTC | CASSELGQGQETQYF
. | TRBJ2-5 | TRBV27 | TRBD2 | TGTGCCAGCAGTTCCCGACTAGCGGGTTCACAAGAGACCCAGTACTTC | CASSSRLAGSQETQYF
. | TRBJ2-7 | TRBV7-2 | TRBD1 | TGTGCCAGCAGTATAGGACAGGGTGTGGGAGAGCAGTACTTC | CASSIGQGVGEQYF
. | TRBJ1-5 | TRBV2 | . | TGTGCCAGCAGAAGGAGTGATGACTATCAGCCCCAGCATTTT | CASRRSDDYQPQHF
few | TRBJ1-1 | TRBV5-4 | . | TGTGCCAGCGGATATAGGGGGAGGGACACTGAAGCTTTCTTT | CASGYRGRDTEAFF
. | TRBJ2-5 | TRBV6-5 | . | TGTGCCAGCAGTAGCTTAACAGGGGTGGGGGGAGCCCAGTACTTC | CASSSLTGVGGAQYF
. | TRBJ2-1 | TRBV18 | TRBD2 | TGTGCCAGCTCACCATTGGGAGGGCCGAAGCTTGGTGAGCAGTTCTTC | CASSPLGGPKLGEQFF
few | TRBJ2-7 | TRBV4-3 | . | TGCGCCAGCAGCCGAGAGACAGGAGCCTACGAGCAGTACTTC | CASSRETGAYEQYF
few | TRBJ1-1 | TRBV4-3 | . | TGCGCCAGCAGCCAAGATGGGGGGGAGACTGAAGCTTTCTTT | CASSQDGGETEAFF
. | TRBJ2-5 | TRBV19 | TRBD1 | TGTGCCAGTAGTATTGAAGGGGGCTCCGGAGAGACCCAGTACTTC | CASSIEGGSGETQYF
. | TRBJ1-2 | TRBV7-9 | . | TGTGCCAGCAGCCGGGAGGTAGACTCTCCGACCTACCGAGGCTACACCTTC | CASSREVDSPTYRGYTF
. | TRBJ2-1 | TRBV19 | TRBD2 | TGTGCCAGTAGTATCACCAGCGGGAGCATCAATGAGCAGTTCTTC | CASSITSGSINEQFF
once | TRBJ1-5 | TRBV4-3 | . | TGCGCCAGCAGCCAAGATTTAAATCAGCCCCAGCATTTT | CASSQDLNQPQHF
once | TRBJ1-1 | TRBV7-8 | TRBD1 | TGTGCCAGCAGGGCGGGACAGGGAGGGCACAACACTGAAGCTTTCTTT | CASRAGQGGHNTEAFF
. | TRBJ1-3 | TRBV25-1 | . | TGTGCCACCAACCTTCGGGACACCATATATTTT | CATNLRDTIYF
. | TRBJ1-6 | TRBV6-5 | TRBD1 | TGTGCCAGCAGCCGGGGACAGATTAATTCACCCCTCCACTTT | CASSRGQINSPLHF
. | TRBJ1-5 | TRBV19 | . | TGTGCCAGTAGTATAGAGGGGGGGAGAAATCAGCCCCAGCATTTT | CASSIEGGRNQPQHF
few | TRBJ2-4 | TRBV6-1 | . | TGTGCCAGCGGCGGCCAAAACATTCAGTACTTC | CASGGQNIQYF
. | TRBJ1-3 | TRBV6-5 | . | TGTGCCAGCAGTTACTCGCCCCAGGCCTCTGGAAACACCATATATTTT | CASSYSPQASGNTIYF
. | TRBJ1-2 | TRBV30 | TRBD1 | TGTGCCTGGAGTCCCGATAGGGACAGTTTCTATGGCTACACCTTC | CAWSPDRDSFYGYTF
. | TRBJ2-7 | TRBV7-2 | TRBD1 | TGTGCCAGCAGCTCATTCCGGGACAGTTCCTACGAGCAGTACTTC | CASSSFRDSSYEQYF
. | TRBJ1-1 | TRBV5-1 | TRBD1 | TGCGCCAGCAGCTTAGTCCGGGACAGACAGGGCGAAGCTTTCTTT | CASSLVRDRQGEAFF
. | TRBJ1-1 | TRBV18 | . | TGTGCCAGCTCACCAACCACAGGGTTGAACACTGAAGCTTTCTTT | CASSPTTGLNTEAFF
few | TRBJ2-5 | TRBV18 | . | TGTGCCAGCTCATCGGTAGCTACAGAGACCCAGTACTTC | CASSSVATETQYF
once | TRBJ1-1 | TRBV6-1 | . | TGTGCCAGTGTGCCTTCCCAGGTGAACACTGAAGCTTTCTTT | CASVPSQVNTEAFF
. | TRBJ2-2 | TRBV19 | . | TGTGCCAGTAGTCTGGGGGCGGCGAACACCGGGGAGCTGTTTTTT | CASSLGAANTGELFF